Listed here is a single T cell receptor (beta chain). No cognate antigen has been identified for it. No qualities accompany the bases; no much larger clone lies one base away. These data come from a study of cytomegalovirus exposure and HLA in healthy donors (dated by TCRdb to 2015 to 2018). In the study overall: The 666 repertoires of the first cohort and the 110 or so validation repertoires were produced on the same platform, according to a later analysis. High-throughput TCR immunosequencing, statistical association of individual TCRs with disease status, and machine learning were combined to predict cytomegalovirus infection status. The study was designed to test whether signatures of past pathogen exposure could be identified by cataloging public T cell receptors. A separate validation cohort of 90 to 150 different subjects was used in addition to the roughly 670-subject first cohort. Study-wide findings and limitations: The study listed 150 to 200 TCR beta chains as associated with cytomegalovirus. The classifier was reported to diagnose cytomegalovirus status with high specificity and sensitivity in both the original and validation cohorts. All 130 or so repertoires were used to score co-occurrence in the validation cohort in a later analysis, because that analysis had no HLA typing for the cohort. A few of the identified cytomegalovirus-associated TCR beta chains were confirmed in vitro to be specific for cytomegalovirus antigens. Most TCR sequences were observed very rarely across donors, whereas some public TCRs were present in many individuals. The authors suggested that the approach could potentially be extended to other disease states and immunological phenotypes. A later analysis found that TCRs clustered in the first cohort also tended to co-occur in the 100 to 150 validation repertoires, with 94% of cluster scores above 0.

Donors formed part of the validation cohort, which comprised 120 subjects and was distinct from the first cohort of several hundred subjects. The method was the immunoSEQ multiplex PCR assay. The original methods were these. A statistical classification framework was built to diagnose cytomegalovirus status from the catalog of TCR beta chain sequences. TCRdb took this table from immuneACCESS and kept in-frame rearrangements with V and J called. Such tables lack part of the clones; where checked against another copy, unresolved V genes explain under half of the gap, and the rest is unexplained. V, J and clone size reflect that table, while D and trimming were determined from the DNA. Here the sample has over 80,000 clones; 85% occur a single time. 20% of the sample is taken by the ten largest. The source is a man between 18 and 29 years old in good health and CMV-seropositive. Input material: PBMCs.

The encoded CDR3 is CASSRQQGNDGYTF. The base sequence is TGCGCCAGCAGCAGACAGCAGGGAAACGACGGCTACACCTTC. The V and J genes are TRBV4-1 and TRBJ1-2; TRBD1 could be the D gene, as 5 bases match. The germline V gene provides CDR1 MGHRA and CDR2 YSYEKL. Counted from cysteine to phenylalanine, this CDR3 has 14 amino acids. Just CDR3 DNA is preserved here, 42 bases in frame from base 1. V sheds 5 bases and J sheds 8 bases, leaving 18 bases between their ends.